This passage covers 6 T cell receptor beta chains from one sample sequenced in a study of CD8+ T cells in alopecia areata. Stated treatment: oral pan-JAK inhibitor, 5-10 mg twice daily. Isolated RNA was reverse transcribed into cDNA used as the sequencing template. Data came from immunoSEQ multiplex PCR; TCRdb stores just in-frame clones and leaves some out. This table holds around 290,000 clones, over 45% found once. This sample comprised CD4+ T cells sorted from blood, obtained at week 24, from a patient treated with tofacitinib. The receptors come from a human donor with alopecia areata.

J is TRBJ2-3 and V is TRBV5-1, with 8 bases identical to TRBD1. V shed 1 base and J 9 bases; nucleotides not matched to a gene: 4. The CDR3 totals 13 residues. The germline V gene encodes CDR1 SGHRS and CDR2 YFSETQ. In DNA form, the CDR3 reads TGCGCCAGCAGCTTGCAGGGGGCCGGAACGCAGTATTTT. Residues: CASSLQGAGTQYF.

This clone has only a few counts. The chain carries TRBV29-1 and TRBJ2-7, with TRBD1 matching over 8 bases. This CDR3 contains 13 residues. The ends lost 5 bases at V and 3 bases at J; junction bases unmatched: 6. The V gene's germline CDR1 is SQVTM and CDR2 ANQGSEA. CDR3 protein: CSVRGTGFYEQYF. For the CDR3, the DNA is TGCAGCGTTCGGGGGACAGGTTTCTACGAGCAGTACTTC.

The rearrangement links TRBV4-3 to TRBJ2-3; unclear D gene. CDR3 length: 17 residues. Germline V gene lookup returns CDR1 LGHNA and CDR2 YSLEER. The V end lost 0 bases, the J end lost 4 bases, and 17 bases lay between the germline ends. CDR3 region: CASSQDRASGLSDTQYF. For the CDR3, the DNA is TGCGCCAGCAGCCAAGATCGGGCTAGTGGGCTTTCAGATACGCAGTATTTT.

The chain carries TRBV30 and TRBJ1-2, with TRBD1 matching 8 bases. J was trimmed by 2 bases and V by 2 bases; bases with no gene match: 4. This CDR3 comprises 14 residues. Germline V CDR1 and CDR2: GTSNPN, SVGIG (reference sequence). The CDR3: CAWSKGTGNYGYTF. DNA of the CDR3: TGTGCCTGGAGTAAGGGGACAGGCAACTATGGCTACACCTTC. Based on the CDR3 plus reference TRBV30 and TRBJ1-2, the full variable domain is SQTIHQWPATLVQPVGSPLSLECTVEGTSNPNLYWYRQAAGRGLQLLFYSVGIGQISSEVPQNLSASRPQDRQFILSSKKLLLSDSGFYLCAWSKGTGNYGYTFGSGTRLTVV.

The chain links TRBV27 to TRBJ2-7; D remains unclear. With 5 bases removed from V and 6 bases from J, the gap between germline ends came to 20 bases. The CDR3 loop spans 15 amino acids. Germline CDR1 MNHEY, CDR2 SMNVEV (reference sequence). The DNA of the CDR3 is TGTGCCAGCAGTCCTCCACTTCGTGGAGCTGGCGAGCAGTACTTC. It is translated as CASSPPLRGAGEQYF.

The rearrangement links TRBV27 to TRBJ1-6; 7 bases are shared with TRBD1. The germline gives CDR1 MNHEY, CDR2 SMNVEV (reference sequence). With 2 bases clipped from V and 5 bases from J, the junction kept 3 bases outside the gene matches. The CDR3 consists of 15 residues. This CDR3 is CASSLNGQDNSPLHF. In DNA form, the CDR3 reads TGTGCCAGCAGTTTAAATGGACAGGATAATTCACCCCTCCACTTT.